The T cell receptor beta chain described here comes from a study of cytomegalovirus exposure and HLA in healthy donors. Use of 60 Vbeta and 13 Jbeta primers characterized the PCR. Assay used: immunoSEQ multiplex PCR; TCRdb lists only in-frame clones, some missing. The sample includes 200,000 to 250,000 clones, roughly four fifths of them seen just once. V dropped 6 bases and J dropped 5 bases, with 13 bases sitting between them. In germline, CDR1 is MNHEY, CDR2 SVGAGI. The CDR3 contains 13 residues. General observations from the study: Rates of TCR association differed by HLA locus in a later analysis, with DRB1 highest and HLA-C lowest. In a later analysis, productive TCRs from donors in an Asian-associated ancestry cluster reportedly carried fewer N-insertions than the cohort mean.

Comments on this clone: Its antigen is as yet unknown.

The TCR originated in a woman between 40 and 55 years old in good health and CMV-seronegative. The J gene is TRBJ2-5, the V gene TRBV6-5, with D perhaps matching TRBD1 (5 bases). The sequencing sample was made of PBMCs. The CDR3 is CASSLQGTETQYF. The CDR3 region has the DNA TGTGCCAGCAGCCTTCAGGGTACGGAGACCCAGTACTTC.